The source of this T cell receptor beta chain is a study of blood T cells in healthy people across ages. Trimming cost V 3 bases and J 4 bases; bases outside gene matches: 6. The CDR3 runs 16 residues. Per germline, CDR1 DFQATT and CDR2 SNEGSKA (reference sequence). Next came a second PCR, run for about 7 to 12 cycles, which used a sample-barcoded 5' primer along with a J-beta primer mix. Tags on each cDNA molecule came from a template-switch adaptor with 12 random nucleotides. TCRdb called the 5' RACE reads again in MiXCR, with one record for every CDR3 protein. The table shows 350,000 to 450,000 distinct CDR3 sequences, with roughly half occurring only once.

Specimen: blood. This TCR was recovered from a man aged 55 to 70 in good health. The V call is TRBV20-1, the J call TRBJ2-3; TRBD2 matches at 14 bases. CDR3 residues: CSASGTSGSPPDTQYF. In DNA form, the CDR3 reads TGCAGTGCTAGTGGGACTAGCGGGAGTCCTCCAGATACGCAGTATTTT.